A single sample is the source of the 3 T cell receptor beta chains below, sequenced in a study of CD8 T cells in Susac syndrome. With random hexamers, about 0.5 to 1 ug RNA was reverse transcribed. TCRdb analysed the immunoSEQ multiplex PCR reads with MiXCR anew, one entry per CDR3 protein. The sample has fewer than 95,000 distinct CDR3 sequences; approximately 96% are singletons. The sample taken for sequencing was CD8+ T cells from PBMCs. These receptors came from a human donor with Susac syndrome.

V usage is TRBV25-1 and J usage is TRBJ2-5; D call uncertain. Trimming removed 3 bases from V and 6 bases from J, with 14 bases in between. Looked up from germline, CDR1 is MGHDK and CDR2 is SYGVNS. The CDR3 extends over 14 amino acids. DNA of the CDR3: TGTGCCAGCAGTGATTTTTCACTGGCGCAGACCCAGTACTTC. Translated, it gives CASSDFSLAQTQYF.

J is TRBJ1-6 and V is TRBV30; D perhaps matches TRBD1 (5 bases). Germline V lookup: CDR1 GTSNPN, CDR2 SVGIG (reference sequence). Trimming shortened V by 4 bases and J by 6 bases, and 13 bases separated the two germline ends. The CDR3 is 14 residues long. The CDR3 nucleotides are TGTGCCTGGATTCGGGGGAGAGGTAATTCACCCCTCCACTTT. Protein: CAWIRGRGNSPLHF.

This sequence joins TRBV5-1 and TRBJ1-1, with D perhaps TRBD1 (6 bases). Trimming shortened V by 0 bases and J by 1 base, and 10 bases separated the two germline ends. From germline, CDR1 is SGHRS and CDR2 YFSETQ. The CDR3 has 15 residues. CDR3 nucleotide sequence: TGCGCCAGCAGCTTGGCGCAGGGGTCGAACACTGAAGCTTTCTTT. Protein sequence: CASSLAQGSNTEAFF.